A selection of T cell receptor beta chains follows, all from one sample in a study of blood T cell repertoires in COVID-19. The assay was immunoSEQ multiplex PCR, and TCRdb's table has in-frame clones only and misses some. The repertoire consists of roughly 400,000 clones, with around 87% occurring once and the leading ten covering 2.3%. Sample: peripheral blood. These receptor sequences come from a woman between 55 and 75 years old with COVID-19, enrolled during active disease. Both conserved end residues are part of each CDR3. Each record gives: D gene, clone size, J gene, V gene, CDR3 protein, CDR3 DNA. D genes are given only for firm matches. A clone size is listed for some rows: how often the clone was seen (once, few, many), or a class if it is expanded.

d_gene: TRBD1; abundance: .; j_gene: TRBJ2-5; v_gene: TRBV9; CDR3aa: CASSPRTGAQETQYF; CDR3nt: TGTGCCAGCAGCCCCCGGACAGGGGCCCAAGAGACCCAGTACTTC
d_gene: .; abundance: .; j_gene: TRBJ1-2; v_gene: TRBV5-1; CDR3aa: CASSLVNGGYTF; CDR3nt: TGCGCCAGCAGCTTGGTGAACGGTGGCTACACCTTC
d_gene: .; abundance: .; j_gene: TRBJ1-2; v_gene: TRBV2; CDR3aa: CASRNTGSVYGYTF; CDR3nt: TGTGCCAGCAGGAACACAGGGTCCGTCTATGGCTACACCTTC
d_gene: .; abundance: .; j_gene: TRBJ2-7; v_gene: TRBV5-1; CDR3aa: CASSSAYEQYF; CDR3nt: TGCGCCAGCAGCTCGGCCTACGAGCAGTACTTC
d_gene: .; abundance: once; j_gene: TRBJ1-5; v_gene: TRBV7-3; CDR3aa: CASSSDSNQPQHF; CDR3nt: TGTGCCAGCAGCTCCGACAGTAATCAGCCCCAGCATTTT
d_gene: TRBD1; abundance: .; j_gene: TRBJ1-1; v_gene: TRBV9; CDR3aa: CASSVGDRVKNTEAFF; CDR3nt: TGTGCCAGCAGCGTGGGGGACAGGGTGAAGAACACTGAAGCTTTCTTT
d_gene: TRBD2; abundance: .; j_gene: TRBJ2-1; v_gene: TRBV11-1; CDR3aa: CASSPLAAPVLGQFF; CDR3nt: TGTGCCAGCAGCCCACTAGCGGCCCCGGTCCTTGGGCAGTTCTTC
d_gene: .; abundance: .; j_gene: TRBJ2-7; v_gene: TRBV7-9; CDR3aa: CASSFRYPGRQAHYEQYF; CDR3nt: TGTGCCAGCAGCTTTAGATACCCTGGGAGACAGGCCCACTACGAGCAGTACTTC
d_gene: .; abundance: .; j_gene: TRBJ2-3; v_gene: TRBV5-1; CDR3aa: CASSPRQGTDTQYF; CDR3nt: TGCGCCAGCAGCCCCAGACAGGGCACAGATACGCAGTATTTT
d_gene: TRBD1; abundance: many; j_gene: TRBJ2-1; v_gene: TRBV7-9; CDR3aa: CASSLRGQGAYNEQFF; CDR3nt: TGTGCCAGCAGCCTAAGGGGCCAGGGGGCTTACAATGAGCAGTTCTTC
d_gene: .; abundance: .; j_gene: TRBJ1-1; v_gene: TRBV5-1; CDR3aa: CASSLPGSNTEAFF; CDR3nt: TGCGCCAGCAGCTTGCCGGGGTCGAACACTGAAGCTTTCTTT
d_gene: .; abundance: .; j_gene: TRBJ2-3; v_gene: TRBV7-2; CDR3aa: CASSFSGPGTDTQYF; CDR3nt: TGTGCCAGCAGCTTTAGCGGTCCAGGCACAGATACGCAGTATTTT
d_gene: .; abundance: .; j_gene: TRBJ1-2; v_gene: TRBV19; CDR3aa: CASSFTRLRGTDYGYTF; CDR3nt: TGTGCCAGTAGCTTTACGAGGCTTCGGGGGACGGACTATGGCTACACCTTC
d_gene: .; abundance: .; j_gene: TRBJ1-2; v_gene: TRBV15; CDR3aa: CATSRGTEHGYTF; CDR3nt: TGTGCCACCAGCAGAGGGACAGAGCATGGCTACACCTTC
d_gene: TRBD1; abundance: .; j_gene: TRBJ1-1; v_gene: TRBV10-3; CDR3aa: CAIWTGVSEAFF; CDR3nt: TGTGCCATTTGGACAGGGGTGAGTGAAGCTTTCTTT
d_gene: TRBD1; abundance: .; j_gene: TRBJ1-1; v_gene: TRBV9; CDR3aa: CASSVAGRGTEAFF; CDR3nt: TGTGCCAGCAGCGTAGCTGGCAGGGGGACTGAAGCTTTCTTT
d_gene: .; abundance: once; j_gene: TRBJ2-5; v_gene: TRBV5-6; CDR3aa: CASSWGRETQYF; CDR3nt: TGTGCCAGCAGCTGGGGCCGTGAGACCCAGTACTTC
d_gene: .; abundance: .; j_gene: TRBJ1-2; v_gene: TRBV28; CDR3aa: CASSLVGGGYTF; CDR3nt: TGTGCCAGCAGTTTAGTAGGGGGTGGCTACACCTTC
d_gene: .; abundance: once; j_gene: TRBJ2-7; v_gene: TRBV5-1; CDR3aa: CASSFDRGWGYEQYF; CDR3nt: TGCGCCAGCAGCTTTGATAGGGGTTGGGGCTACGAGCAGTACTTC
d_gene: .; abundance: few; j_gene: TRBJ1-4; v_gene: TRBV4-2; CDR3aa: CASSLDSRNEKLFF; CDR3nt: TGTGCCAGCAGCCTGGACAGTCGAAATGAAAAACTGTTTTTT
d_gene: TRBD1; abundance: .; j_gene: TRBJ1-5; v_gene: TRBV24-1; CDR3aa: CATSTHPGQRKISNQPQHF; CDR3nt: TGTGCCACCAGTACCCACCCGGGACAGAGAAAAATTAGCAATCAGCCCCAGCATTTT
d_gene: .; abundance: .; j_gene: TRBJ1-2; v_gene: TRBV14; CDR3aa: CASSLQGNYGYTF; CDR3nt: TGTGCCAGCAGCCTCCAGGGGAACTATGGCTACACCTTC
d_gene: .; abundance: .; j_gene: TRBJ2-7; v_gene: TRBV18; CDR3aa: CASSRDVRSGVYEQYF; CDR3nt: TGTGCCAGTTCTCGGGACGTAAGGTCGGGGGTCTACGAGCAGTACTTC
d_gene: .; abundance: once; j_gene: TRBJ1-4; v_gene: TRBV3-1/TRBV3-2; CDR3aa: CASSQAQGRNEKLFF; CDR3nt: TGTGCCAGCAGCCAAGCTCAGGGGAGAAATGAAAAACTGTTTTTT
d_gene: TRBD1; abundance: .; j_gene: TRBJ2-5; v_gene: TRBV5-1; CDR3aa: CASSSDRVRETQYF; CDR3nt: TGCGCCAGCAGCTCGGACAGGGTAAGAGAGACCCAGTACTTC
d_gene: .; abundance: few; j_gene: TRBJ2-7; v_gene: TRBV28; CDR3aa: CASNAGPHEQYF; CDR3nt: TGTGCCAGCAACGCAGGGCCCCACGAGCAGTACTTC
d_gene: TRBD2; abundance: .; j_gene: TRBJ2-3; v_gene: TRBV29-1; CDR3aa: CSVETSGGFPDTQYF; CDR3nt: TGCAGCGTTGAGACTAGCGGGGGGTTCCCAGATACGCAGTATTTT
d_gene: .; abundance: .; j_gene: TRBJ2-2; v_gene: TRBV12-5; CDR3aa: CASGPGAGELFF; CDR3nt: TGTGCTAGTGGTCCCGGGGCCGGGGAGCTGTTTTTT
d_gene: TRBD1; abundance: .; j_gene: TRBJ1-2; v_gene: TRBV10-2; CDR3aa: CASSPGQGVKREGYTF; CDR3nt: TGCGCCAGCAGCCCGGGACAGGGGGTTAAACGGGAAGGCTACACCTTC
d_gene: .; abundance: .; j_gene: TRBJ2-2; v_gene: TRBV6-1; CDR3aa: CASSDRAVTGELFF; CDR3nt: TGTGCCAGCAGTGACAGGGCGGTCACCGGGGAGCTGTTTTTT
d_gene: .; abundance: .; j_gene: TRBJ2-2; v_gene: TRBV6-5; CDR3aa: CASNTRRGTGELFF; CDR3nt: TGTGCCAGCAACACAAGGAGGGGTACCGGGGAGCTGTTTTTT
d_gene: .; abundance: .; j_gene: TRBJ1-3; v_gene: TRBV5-1; CDR3aa: CASSMSSGNTIYF; CDR3nt: TGCGCCAGCAGTATGAGCTCTGGAAACACCATATATTTT
d_gene: TRBD1; abundance: .; j_gene: TRBJ1-3; v_gene: TRBV6-5; CDR3aa: CASRRQGSGNTIYF; CDR3nt: TGTGCCAGCAGAAGACAGGGCTCTGGAAACACCATATATTTT
d_gene: TRBD1; abundance: .; j_gene: TRBJ1-1; v_gene: TRBV6-6; CDR3aa: CASRTGQGGTEAFF; CDR3nt: TGTGCCAGCAGGACTGGACAGGGAGGGACTGAAGCTTTCTTT
d_gene: .; abundance: .; j_gene: TRBJ1-4; v_gene: TRBV7-9; CDR3aa: CASTLGGPTNEKLFF; CDR3nt: TGTGCCAGCACCCTCGGAGGTCCTACTAATGAAAAACTGTTTTTT
d_gene: TRBD1; abundance: once; j_gene: TRBJ1-2; v_gene: TRBV19; CDR3aa: CASSIPQGVYGYTF; CDR3nt: TGTGCCAGTAGTATTCCCCAGGGGGTCTATGGCTACACCTTC
d_gene: .; abundance: .; j_gene: TRBJ2-2; v_gene: TRBV5-4; CDR3aa: CASSSGDTGELFF; CDR3nt: TGTGCCAGCAGCTCGGGGGACACCGGGGAGCTGTTTTTT
d_gene: TRBD2; abundance: .; j_gene: TRBJ2-2; v_gene: TRBV4-1; CDR3aa: CASSQPRPSGERGPGNGELFF; CDR3nt: TGCGCCAGCAGCCAACCCAGACCCTCAGGAGAGCGGGGGCCCGGGAACGGGGAGCTGTTTTTT
d_gene: .; abundance: .; j_gene: TRBJ1-6; v_gene: TRBV7-3; CDR3aa: CASSAGTYNSPLHF; CDR3nt: TGTGCCAGCAGCGCCGGGACTTATAATTCACCCCTCCACTTT
d_gene: .; abundance: .; j_gene: TRBJ1-6; v_gene: TRBV7-3; CDR3aa: CASSLIPGSPLHF; CDR3nt: TGTGCCAGCAGCTTAATTCCCGGGTCACCCCTCCACTTT
d_gene: .; abundance: .; j_gene: TRBJ2-5; v_gene: TRBV5-1; CDR3aa: CASSLDSDLRRSQYF; CDR3nt: TGCGCCAGCAGCTTGGACTCAGACCTAAGGAGGAGCCAGTACTTC
d_gene: TRBD1; abundance: .; j_gene: TRBJ1-2; v_gene: TRBV28; CDR3aa: CASSGSGTGSFNYGYTF; CDR3nt: TGTGCCAGCAGTGGCTCCGGGACAGGGAGCTTTAACTATGGCTACACCTTC
d_gene: .; abundance: .; j_gene: TRBJ1-3; v_gene: TRBV9; CDR3aa: CASSPRALAGFGNTIYF; CDR3nt: TGTGCCAGCAGCCCCAGGGCACTCGCAGGGTTTGGAAACACCATATATTTT
d_gene: .; abundance: .; j_gene: TRBJ2-2; v_gene: TRBV11-3; CDR3aa: CASRPGTGELFF; CDR3nt: TGTGCCAGCAGACCGGGGACCGGGGAGCTGTTTTTT
d_gene: .; abundance: .; j_gene: TRBJ1-3; v_gene: TRBV19; CDR3aa: CASSTSLPGRSGNTIYF; CDR3nt: TGTGCCAGTAGTACTTCCCTCCCAGGGAGGTCTGGAAACACCATATATTTT
d_gene: .; abundance: .; j_gene: TRBJ1-1; v_gene: TRBV9; CDR3aa: CASSATPLTNPNTEAFF; CDR3nt: TGTGCCAGCAGCGCCACTCCACTAACAAACCCGAACACTGAAGCTTTCTTT
d_gene: .; abundance: .; j_gene: TRBJ2-7; v_gene: TRBV3-1/TRBV3-2; CDR3aa: CASSQDGRQTYEQYF; CDR3nt: TGTGCCAGCAGCCAAGACGGGAGACAGACCTACGAGCAGTACTTC
d_gene: .; abundance: .; j_gene: TRBJ1-5; v_gene: TRBV18; CDR3aa: CASSPVGDNQPQHF; CDR3nt: TGTGCCAGCTCACCAGTGGGAGACAATCAGCCCCAGCATTTT
d_gene: TRBD1; abundance: .; j_gene: TRBJ1-2; v_gene: TRBV10-1; CDR3aa: CASIRDRGLYGYTF; CDR3nt: TGCGCCAGCATCCGGGACAGAGGTCTCTATGGCTACACCTTC
d_gene: TRBD2; abundance: .; j_gene: TRBJ2-3; v_gene: TRBV9; CDR3aa: CASSGTSGNTDTQYF; CDR3nt: TGTGCCAGCAGCGGGACTAGCGGTAACACAGATACGCAGTATTTT